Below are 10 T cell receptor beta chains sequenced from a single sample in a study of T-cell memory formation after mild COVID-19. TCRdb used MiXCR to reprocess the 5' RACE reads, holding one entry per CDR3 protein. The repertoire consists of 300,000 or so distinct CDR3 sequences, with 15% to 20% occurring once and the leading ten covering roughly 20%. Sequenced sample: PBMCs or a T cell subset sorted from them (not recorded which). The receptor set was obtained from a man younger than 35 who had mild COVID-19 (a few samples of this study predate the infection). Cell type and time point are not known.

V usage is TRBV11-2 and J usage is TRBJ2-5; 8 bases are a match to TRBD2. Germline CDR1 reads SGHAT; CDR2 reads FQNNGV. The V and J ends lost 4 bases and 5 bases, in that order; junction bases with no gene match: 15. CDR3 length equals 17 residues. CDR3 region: CASSWGSAGERRETQYF. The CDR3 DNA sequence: TGTGCCAGCAGCTGGGGGTCAGCGGGGGAACGGCGGGAGACCCAGTACTTC.

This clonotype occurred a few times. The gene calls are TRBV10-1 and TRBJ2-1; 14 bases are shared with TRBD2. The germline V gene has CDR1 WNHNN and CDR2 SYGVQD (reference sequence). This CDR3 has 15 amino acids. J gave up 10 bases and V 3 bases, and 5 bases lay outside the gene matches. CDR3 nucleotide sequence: TGCGCCAGCAGTGAATCGCGACTAGCGGGGGGGGAGCAGTTCTTC. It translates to CASSESRLAGGEQFF.

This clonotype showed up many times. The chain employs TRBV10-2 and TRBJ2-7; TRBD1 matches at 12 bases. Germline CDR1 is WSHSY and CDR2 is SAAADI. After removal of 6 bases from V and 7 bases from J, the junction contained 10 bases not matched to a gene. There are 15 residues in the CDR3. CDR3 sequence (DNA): TGCGCCAGCAGCGCACCGGGACAGGGGGCGCGGGAGCAGTACTTC. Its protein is CASSAPGQGAREQYF.

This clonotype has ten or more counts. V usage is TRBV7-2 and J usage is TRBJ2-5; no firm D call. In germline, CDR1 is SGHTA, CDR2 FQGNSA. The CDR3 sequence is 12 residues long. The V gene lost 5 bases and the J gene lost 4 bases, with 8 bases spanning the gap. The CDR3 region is CASSLSSETQYF. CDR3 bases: TGTGCCAGCAGCCTATCATCAGAGACCCAGTACTTC. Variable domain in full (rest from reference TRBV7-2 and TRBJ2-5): GAGVSQSPSNKVTEKGKDVELRCDPISGHTALYWYRQSLGQGLEFLIYFQGNSAPDKSGLPSDRFSAERTGGSVSTLTIQRTQQEDSAVYLCASSLSSETQYFGPGTRLLVL.

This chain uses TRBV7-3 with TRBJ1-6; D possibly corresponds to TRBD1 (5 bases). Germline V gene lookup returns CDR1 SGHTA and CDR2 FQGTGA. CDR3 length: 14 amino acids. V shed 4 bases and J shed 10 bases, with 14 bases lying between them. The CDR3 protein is CASSYSGRGSPLHF. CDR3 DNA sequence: TGTGCCAGCAGCTACTCAGGGCGTGGATCACCCCTCCACTTT.

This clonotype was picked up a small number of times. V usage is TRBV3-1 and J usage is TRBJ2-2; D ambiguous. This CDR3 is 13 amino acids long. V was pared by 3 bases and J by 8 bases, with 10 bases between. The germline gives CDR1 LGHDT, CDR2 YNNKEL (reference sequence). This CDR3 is CASSQSRRGELFF. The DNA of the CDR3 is TGTGCCAGCAGCCAGTCTAGAAGGGGGGAGCTGTTTTTT.

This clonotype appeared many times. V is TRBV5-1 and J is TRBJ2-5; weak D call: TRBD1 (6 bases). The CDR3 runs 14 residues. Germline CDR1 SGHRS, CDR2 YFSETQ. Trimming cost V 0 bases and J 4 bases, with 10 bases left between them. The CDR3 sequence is CASSLGSRGETQYF. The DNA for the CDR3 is TGCGCCAGCAGCTTGGGATCCAGGGGAGAGACCCAGTACTTC.

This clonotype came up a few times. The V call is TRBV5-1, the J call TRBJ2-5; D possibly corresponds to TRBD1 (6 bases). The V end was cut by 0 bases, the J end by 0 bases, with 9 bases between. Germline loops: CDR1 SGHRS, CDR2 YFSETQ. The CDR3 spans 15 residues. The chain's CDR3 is CASSLVGDNQETQYF. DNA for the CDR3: TGCGCCAGCAGCTTGGTCGGGGACAACCAAGAGACCCAGTACTTC.

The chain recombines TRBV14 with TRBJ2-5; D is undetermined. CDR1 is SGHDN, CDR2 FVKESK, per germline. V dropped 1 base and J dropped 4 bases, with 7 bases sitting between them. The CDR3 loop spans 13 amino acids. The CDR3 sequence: CASSQAWRETQYF. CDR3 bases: TGTGCCAGCAGCCAAGCCTGGCGAGAGACCCAGTACTTC.

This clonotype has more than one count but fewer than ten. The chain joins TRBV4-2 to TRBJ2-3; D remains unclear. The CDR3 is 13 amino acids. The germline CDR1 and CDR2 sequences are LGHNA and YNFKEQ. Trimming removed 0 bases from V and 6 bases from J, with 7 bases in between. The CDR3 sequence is CASSQEDSDTQYF. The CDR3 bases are TGTGCCAGCAGCCAAGAAGATTCGGATACGCAGTATTTT.